This passage covers 17 T cell receptor beta chains from one sample sequenced in a study of PD-1 blockade in classical Hodgkin lymphoma. Each patient experienced a relapse that followed autologous stem cell transplantation, and brentuximab vedotin exposure varied. Profiling relied on immunoSEQ multiplex PCR, and the TCRdb table lists in-frame clones only, not all of them. The sample records roughly 50,000 clones, roughly 80% being singletons. The sequencing here drew on peripheral blood mononuclear cells (PBMCs), taken at baseline. Source of these receptors: a human donor with classical Hodgkin lymphoma.

The rearrangement joins TRBV30 to TRBJ2-7, with D unclear. CDR3 length: 15 residues. V was pared by 5 bases and J by 3 bases, with 20 bases between. Germline loops: CDR1 GTSNPN, CDR2 SVGIG (reference sequence). CDR3 nucleotide sequence: TGTGCCTGGCGTGACGGTTCCTCCTCACTCTACGAGCAGTACGTC. Translation: CAWRDGSSSLYEQYV.

The CDR3 protein is CASSNRLAGVSSGANVLTF. Here the CDR3 DNA reads TGTGCCAGCAGCAATCGACTAGCGGGAGTAAGCTCTGGGGCCAACGTCCTGACTTTC. The gene calls are TRBV11-3 and TRBJ2-6; 12 bases map to TRBD2. Losses at the gene ends were 5 bases for V and 0 bases for J; bases not matched to a gene: 8. Germline V gives CDR1 SGHNT, CDR2 YENEEA. The length of the CDR3 is 19 residues. Combining the CDR3 with reference TRBV11-3 and TRBJ2-6 gives the whole variable domain EAGVVQSPRYKIIEKKQPVAFWCNPISGHNTLYWYLQNLGQGPELLIRYENEEAVDDSQLPKDRFSAERLKGVDSTLKIQPAELGDSAVYLCASSNRLAGVSSGANVLTFGAGSRLTVL.

As DNA, the CDR3 is TGTGCCAGCAGCTCGGGACAGGCAAACTATGGCTACACCTTC. This encodes CASSSGQANYGYTF. V and J are TRBV7-3 and TRBJ1-2; TRBD1 agrees at 8 bases. V lost 4 bases to trimming and J lost 2 bases; unmatched junction nucleotides: 3. The CDR3 is 14 amino acids. Germline CDR1 is SGHTA and CDR2 is FQGTGA.

The chain uses TRBV9 and TRBJ2-1; D not resolved. Trimming removed 3 bases from V and 6 bases from J, with 10 bases in between. The CDR3 extends over 13 amino acids. Germline loops: CDR1 SGDLS, CDR2 YYNGEE. The CDR3 is CASSAYVANEQFF. The CDR3, as DNA: TGTGCCAGCAGCGCCTACGTGGCCAATGAGCAGTTCTTC.

As DNA, the CDR3 is TGTGCCAGCTCCCCCGCGGGGGCCAGGGCGGAGACCCAGTACTTC. Its protein is CASSPAGARAETQYF. The chain combines TRBV18 with TRBJ2-5, with D perhaps matching TRBD2 (7 bases). The V gene lost 6 bases and the J gene lost 5 bases, with 19 bases spanning the gap. Germline-derived CDR1 and CDR2 are KGHSH and LQKENI. The CDR3 covers 15 residues.

This chain connects TRBV27 to TRBJ2-1, with D perhaps matching TRBD2 (8 bases). This CDR3 spans 18 amino acids. V dropped 2 bases and J dropped 7 bases, with 24 bases sitting between them. Germline CDR1 and CDR2: MNHEY and SMNVEV (reference sequence). The CDR3 loop is CASSLTSGGAGDINEQFF. CDR3 bases: TGTGCCAGCAGTTTAACCTCAGGGGGAGCGGGAGATATAAATGAGCAGTTCTTC.

This clone was seen once. The chain is built from TRBV7-2 and TRBJ1-5; D is undetermined. Trimming left V 1 base short and J 0 bases short, with 7 bases between. CDR3 size: 15 residues. Germline-derived CDR1 and CDR2 are SGHTA and FQGNSA. CDR3 DNA sequence: TGTGCCAGCAGCTTAGAACAGTATAGCAATCAGCCCCAGCATTTT. It specifies CASSLEQYSNQPQHF.

The chain carries TRBV29-1 and TRBJ2-1; D gene unclear. V shed 7 bases and J shed 16 bases, with 17 bases lying between them. The germline V gene has CDR1 SQVTM and CDR2 ANQGSEA. The CDR3 is 10 residues long. This chain's CDR3 is CSASQQFHFF. The DNA of the CDR3 is TGCAGCGCCTCCCAACAGTTCCATTTCTTC.

The V and J genes are TRBV6-1 and TRBJ2-4, with D uncertain. Germline V gives CDR1 MNHNS, CDR2 SASEGT. V gave up 0 bases and J gave up 0 bases, with 9 bases separating them. The CDR3 contains 16 residues. CDR3 protein: CASSEAELLAKNIQYF. DNA for the CDR3: TGTGCCAGCAGTGAAGCGGAGCTTTTAGCCAAAAACATTCAGTACTTC.

The chain recombines TRBV11-1 with TRBJ2-7; D gene ambiguous. The V end lost 1 base, the J end lost 7 bases, and 14 bases lay between the germline ends. This CDR3 region has 14 residues. Germline lookup yields CDR1 SGHAT and CDR2 FQDESV (reference sequence). The CDR3 DNA is TGTGCCAGCAGCTTAGATCCGACATATAGGGAGCAGTACTTC. Translation gives CASSLDPTYREQYF.

The chain links TRBV11-3 to TRBJ1-4, with a tentative D call TRBD1 (5 bases). Germline assignment: CDR1 SGHNT and CDR2 YENEEA. The CDR3 sequence is 14 residues long. Trimming left V 5 bases short and J 4 bases short, with 11 bases between. The DNA of the CDR3 is TGTGCCAGCAGCGAAGGGGAGAGTAATGAAAAACTGTTTTTT. The encoded protein is CASSEGESNEKLFF.

V is TRBV7-9 and J is TRBJ2-2, with 7 positions matching TRBD2. Germline lookup yields CDR1 SEHNR and CDR2 FQNEAQ (reference sequence). This CDR3 contains 15 residues. Unmatched junction bases numbered 4, after V lost 5 bases and J lost 1 base. For the CDR3, the DNA is TGTGCCAGCAGCCCCCGGGGGGAGAACACCGGGGAGCTGTTTTTT. The encoded protein is CASSPRGENTGELFF.

The chain joins TRBV19 to TRBJ2-2, with D possibly being TRBD2 (5 bases). In germline, CDR1 is LNHDA, CDR2 SQIVND (reference sequence). The CDR3 sequence is 14 residues long. V was trimmed by 9 bases and J by 0 bases, leaving 11 bases between them. CDR3 region: CASLALANTGELFF. CDR3 bases: TGTGCCAGCTTAGCGCTCGCGAACACCGGGGAGCTGTTTTTT.

CDR3 residues: CASSLRLAVEETQYF. CDR3 coding DNA: TGCGCCAGCAGCTTGCGGCTAGCGGTTGAAGAGACCCAGTACTTC. This chain links TRBV5-1 with TRBJ2-5; 7 bases agree with TRBD2. The length of the CDR3 is 15 residues. CDR1 SGHRS and CDR2 YFSETQ come from the germline V gene. V shed 1 base and J 3 bases; nucleotides not matched to a gene: 6. Full variable domain (outside the CDR3, taken from reference TRBV5-1 and TRBJ2-5): KAGVTQTPRYLIKTRGQQVTLSCSPISGHRSVSWYQQTPGQGLQFLFEYFSETQRNKGNFPGRFSGRQFSNSRSEMNVSTLELGDSALYLCASSLRLAVEETQYFGPGTRLLVL.

For the CDR3, the DNA is TGTGCCAGCACCGAAGGCTCCTACAATGAGCAGTTCTTC. It translates to CASTEGSYNEQFF. The V gene is TRBV6-5, the J gene TRBJ2-1; D uncertain. The CDR3 covers 13 residues. V was cut by 7 bases and J by 0 bases, with 7 bases left in between. Germline CDR1 is MNHEY and CDR2 is SVGAGI.

J is TRBJ2-1 and V is TRBV19; D may be TRBD1 (5 bases). Germline V lookup: CDR1 LNHDA, CDR2 SQIVND (reference sequence). Trimming removed 7 bases from V and 11 bases from J, with 12 bases in between. The CDR3 sequence is 11 residues long. The CDR3 spells CASILGRQQFF. The CDR3 bases are TGTGCCAGTATATTGGGGCGTCAGCAGTTCTTC.

The CDR3 spells CASYREGSYGYTF. The CDR3 region has the DNA TGTGCCAGCTACAGGGAGGGGAGCTATGGCTACACCTTC. The chain employs TRBV6-5 and TRBJ1-2; D might be TRBD1 (6 bases). Trimming removed 8 bases at V and 4 bases at J, with 14 bases between. The germline V gene encodes CDR1 MNHEY and CDR2 SVGAGI. The CDR3 length is 13 residues.